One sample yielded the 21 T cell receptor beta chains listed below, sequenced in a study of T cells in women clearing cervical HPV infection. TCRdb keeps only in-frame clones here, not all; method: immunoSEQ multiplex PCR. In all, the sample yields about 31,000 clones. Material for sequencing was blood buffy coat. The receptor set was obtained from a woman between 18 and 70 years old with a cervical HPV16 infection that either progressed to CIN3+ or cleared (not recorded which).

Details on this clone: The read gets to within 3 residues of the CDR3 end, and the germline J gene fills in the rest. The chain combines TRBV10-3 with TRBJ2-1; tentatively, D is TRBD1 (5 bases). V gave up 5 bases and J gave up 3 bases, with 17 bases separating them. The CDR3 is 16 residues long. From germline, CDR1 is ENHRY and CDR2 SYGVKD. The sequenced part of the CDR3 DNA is TGTGCCATCAGTAGTCCTCCGGACAAAATCTACAATGAG. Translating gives CAISSPPDKIYNE. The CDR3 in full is CAISSPPDKIYNEQFF.

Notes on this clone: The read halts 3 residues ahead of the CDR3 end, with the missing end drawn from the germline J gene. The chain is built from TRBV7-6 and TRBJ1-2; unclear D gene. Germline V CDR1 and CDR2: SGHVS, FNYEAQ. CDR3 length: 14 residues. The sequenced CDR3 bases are TGTGCCAGCAGCTTAGTGGCGGAAACCTACGAC. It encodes CASSLVAETYD. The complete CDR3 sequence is CASSLVAETYDYTF.

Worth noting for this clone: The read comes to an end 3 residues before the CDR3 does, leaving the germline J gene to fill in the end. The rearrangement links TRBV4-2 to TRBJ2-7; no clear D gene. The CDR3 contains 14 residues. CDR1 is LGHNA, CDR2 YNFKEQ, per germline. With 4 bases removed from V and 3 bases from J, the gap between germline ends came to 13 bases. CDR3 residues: CASSPSQYNYEQYF. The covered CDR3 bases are TGTGCCAGCAGCCCCTCACAGTATAACTACGAG.

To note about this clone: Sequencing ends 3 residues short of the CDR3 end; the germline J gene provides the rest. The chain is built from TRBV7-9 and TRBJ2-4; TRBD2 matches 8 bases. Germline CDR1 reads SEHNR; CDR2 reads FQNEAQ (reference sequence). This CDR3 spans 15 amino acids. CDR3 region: CASSLAGGGGRRQYF. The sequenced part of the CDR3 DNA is TGTGCCAGCAGCTTAGCGGGGGGCGGGGGGCGCCGT.

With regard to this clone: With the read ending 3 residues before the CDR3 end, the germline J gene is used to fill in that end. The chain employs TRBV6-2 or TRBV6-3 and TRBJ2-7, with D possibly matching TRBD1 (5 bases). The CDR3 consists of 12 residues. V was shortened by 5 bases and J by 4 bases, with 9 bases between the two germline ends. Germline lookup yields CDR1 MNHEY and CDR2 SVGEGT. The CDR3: CASSRDSYEQYF. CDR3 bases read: TGTGCCAGCAGTCGAGACAGTTACGAG.

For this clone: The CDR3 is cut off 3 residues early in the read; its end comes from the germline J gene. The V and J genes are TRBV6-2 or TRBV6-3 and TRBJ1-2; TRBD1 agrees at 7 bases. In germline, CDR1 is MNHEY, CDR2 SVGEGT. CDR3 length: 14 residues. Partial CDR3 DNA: TGTGCCAGCAGCGAAAGGACAGGACCCTACGAC. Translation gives CASSERTGPYD. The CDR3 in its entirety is CASSERTGPYDYTF.

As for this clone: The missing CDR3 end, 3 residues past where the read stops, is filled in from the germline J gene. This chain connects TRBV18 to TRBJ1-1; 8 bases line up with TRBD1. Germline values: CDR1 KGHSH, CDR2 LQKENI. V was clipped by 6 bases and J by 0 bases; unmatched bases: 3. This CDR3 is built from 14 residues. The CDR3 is CASSGQDLNTEAFF. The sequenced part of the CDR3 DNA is TGTGCCAGCTCGGGACAGGACTTGAACACTGAA.

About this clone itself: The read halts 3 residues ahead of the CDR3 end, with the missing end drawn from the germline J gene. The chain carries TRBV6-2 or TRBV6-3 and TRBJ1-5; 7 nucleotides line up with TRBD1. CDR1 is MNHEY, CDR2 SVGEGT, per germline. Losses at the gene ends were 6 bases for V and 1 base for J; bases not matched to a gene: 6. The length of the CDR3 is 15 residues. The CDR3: CASRLTGTSNQPQHF. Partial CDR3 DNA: TGTGCCAGCAGGCTGACAGGGACCAGCAATCAGCCC.

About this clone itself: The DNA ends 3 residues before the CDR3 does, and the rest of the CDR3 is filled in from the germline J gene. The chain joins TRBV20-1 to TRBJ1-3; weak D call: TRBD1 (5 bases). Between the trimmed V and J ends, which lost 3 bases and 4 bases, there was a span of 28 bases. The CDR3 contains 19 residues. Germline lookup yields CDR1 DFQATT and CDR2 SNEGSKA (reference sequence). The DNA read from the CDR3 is TGCAGTGCTAGGAGGCCGGGGACTACCCCTCCATACGCGGGAAACACC. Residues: CSARRPGTTPPYAGNT. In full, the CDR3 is CSARRPGTTPPYAGNTIYF.

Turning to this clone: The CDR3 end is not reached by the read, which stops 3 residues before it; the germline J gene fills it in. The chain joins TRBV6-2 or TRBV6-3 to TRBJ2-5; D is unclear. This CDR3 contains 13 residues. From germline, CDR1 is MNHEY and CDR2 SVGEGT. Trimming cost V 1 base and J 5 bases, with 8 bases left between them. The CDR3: CASSYFGRETQYF. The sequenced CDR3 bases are TGTGCCAGCAGTTACTTCGGCAGGGAGACC.

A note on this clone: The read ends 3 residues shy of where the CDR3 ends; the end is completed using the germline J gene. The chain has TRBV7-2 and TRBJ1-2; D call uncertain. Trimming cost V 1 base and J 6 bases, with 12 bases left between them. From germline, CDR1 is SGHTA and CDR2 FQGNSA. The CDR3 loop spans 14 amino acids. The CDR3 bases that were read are TGTGCCAGCAGCTTAGGGCCAGGCGCTGATGGC. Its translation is CASSLGPGADG. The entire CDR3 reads CASSLGPGADGYTF.

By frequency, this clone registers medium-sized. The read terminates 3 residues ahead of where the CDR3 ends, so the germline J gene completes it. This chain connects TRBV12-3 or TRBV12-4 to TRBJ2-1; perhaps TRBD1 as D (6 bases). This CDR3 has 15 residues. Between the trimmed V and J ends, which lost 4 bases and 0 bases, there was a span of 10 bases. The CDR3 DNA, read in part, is TGTGCCAGCAGTTACCAGGGGTTCTCCTACAATGAG. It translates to CASSYQGFSYNE. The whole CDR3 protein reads CASSYQGFSYNEQFF.

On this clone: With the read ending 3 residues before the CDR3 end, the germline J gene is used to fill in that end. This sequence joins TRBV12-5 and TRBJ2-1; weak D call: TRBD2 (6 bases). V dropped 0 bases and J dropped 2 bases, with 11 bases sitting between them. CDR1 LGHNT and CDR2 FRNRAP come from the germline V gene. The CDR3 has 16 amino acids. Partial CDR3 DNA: TGTGCTAGTGGTTTGGTACTCGGGGGAACCTACAATGAG. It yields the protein CASGLVLGGTYNE. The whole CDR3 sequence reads CASGLVLGGTYNEQFF. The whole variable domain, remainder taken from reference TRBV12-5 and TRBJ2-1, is DARVTQTPRHKVTEMGQEVTMRCQPILGHNTVFWYRQTMMQGLELLAYFRNRAPLDDSGMPKDRFSAEMPDATLATLKIQPSEPRDSAVYFCASGLVLGGTYNEQFFGPGTRLTVL.

Partial CDR3 DNA: TGTGCCAGCAGAGCGAACACTGAA. It codes for CASRANTE. From start to end, the CDR3 is CASRANTEAFF. J is TRBJ1-1 and V is TRBV2; no clear D. The read ends 3 residues before the CDR3 terminus; that terminus is restored from the germline J gene. The CDR3 sequence is 11 residues long. Germline CDR1 SNHLY, CDR2 FYNNEI. Deletions cut 6 bases from V and 1 base from J, with 3 bases between.

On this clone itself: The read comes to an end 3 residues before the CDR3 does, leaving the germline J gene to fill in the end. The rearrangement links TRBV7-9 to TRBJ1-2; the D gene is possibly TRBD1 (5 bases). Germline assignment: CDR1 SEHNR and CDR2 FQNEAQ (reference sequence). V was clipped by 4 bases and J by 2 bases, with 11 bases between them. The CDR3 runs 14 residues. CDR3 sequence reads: CASSSGQGNYGYTF. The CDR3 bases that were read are TGTGCCAGCAGCTCCGGTCAGGGAAACTATGGC.

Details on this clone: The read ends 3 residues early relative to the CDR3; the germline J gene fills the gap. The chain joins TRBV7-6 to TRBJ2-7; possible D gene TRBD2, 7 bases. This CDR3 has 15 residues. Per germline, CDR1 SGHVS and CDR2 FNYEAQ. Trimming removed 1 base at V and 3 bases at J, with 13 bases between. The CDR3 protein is CASSLGGGGGYEQYF. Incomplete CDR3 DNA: TGTGCCAGCAGCTTAGGGGGGGGAGGGGGCTACGAG.

CDR3 region: CASSKILEGAEKREKLFF. CDR3 bases read: TGTGCCAGCAGCAAAATCCTAGAGGGGGCCGAAAAAAGGGAAAAG. The rearrangement uses TRBV7-7 and TRBJ2-2; TRBD1 matches 7 bases. Coverage ceases 3 residues before the CDR3 finishes, and the germline J gene fills in the end. The V gene's germline CDR1 is SSHAT and CDR2 FNYEAQ (reference sequence). The CDR3 is 18 amino acids. Full variable domain (outside the CDR3, taken from reference TRBV7-7 and TRBJ2-2): GAGVSQSPRYKVTKRGQDVTLRCDPISSHATLYWYQQALGQGPEFLTYFNYEAQPDKSGLPSDRFSAERPEGSISTLTIQRTEQRDSAMYRCASSKILEGAEKREKLFFGEGSRLTVL.

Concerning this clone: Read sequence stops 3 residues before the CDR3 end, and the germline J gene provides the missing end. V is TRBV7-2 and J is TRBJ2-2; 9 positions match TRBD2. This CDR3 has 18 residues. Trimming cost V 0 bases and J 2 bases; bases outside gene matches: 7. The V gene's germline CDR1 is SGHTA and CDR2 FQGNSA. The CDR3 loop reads CASSLAGGLAANTGELFF. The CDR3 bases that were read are TGTGCCAGCAGCTTAGCCGGGGGACTAGCAGCCAACACCGGGGAG.

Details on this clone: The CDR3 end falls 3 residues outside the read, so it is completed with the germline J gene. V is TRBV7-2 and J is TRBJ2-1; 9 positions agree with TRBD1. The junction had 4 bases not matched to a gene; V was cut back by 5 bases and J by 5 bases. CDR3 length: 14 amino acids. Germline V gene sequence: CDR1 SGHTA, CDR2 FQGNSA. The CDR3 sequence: CASSRWTGDNEQFF. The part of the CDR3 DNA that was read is TGTGCCAGCAGCCGTTGGACAGGGGACAATGAG.

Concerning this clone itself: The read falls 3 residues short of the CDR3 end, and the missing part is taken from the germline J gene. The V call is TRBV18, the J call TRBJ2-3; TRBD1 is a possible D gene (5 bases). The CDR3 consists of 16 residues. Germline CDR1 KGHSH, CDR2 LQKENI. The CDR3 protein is CASSVIRRGQVETQYF. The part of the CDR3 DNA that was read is TGTGCCAGCTCAGTTATCAGAAGGGGCCAAGTTGAGACG. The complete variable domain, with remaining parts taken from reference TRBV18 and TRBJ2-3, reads NAGVMQNPRHLVRRRGQEARLRCSPMKGHSHVYWYRQLPEEGLKFMVYLQKENIIDESGMPKERFSAEFPKEGPSILRIQQVVRGDSAAYFCASSVIRRGQVETQYFGPGTRLTVL.

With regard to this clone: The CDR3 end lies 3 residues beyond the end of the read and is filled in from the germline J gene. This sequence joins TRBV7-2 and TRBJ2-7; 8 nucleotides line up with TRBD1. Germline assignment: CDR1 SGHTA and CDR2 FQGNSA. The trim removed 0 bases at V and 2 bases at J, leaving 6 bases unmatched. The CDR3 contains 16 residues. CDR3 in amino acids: CASSLARTGFTYEQYF. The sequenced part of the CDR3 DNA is TGTGCCAGCAGCTTAGCTAGGACAGGGTTTACCTACGAG.